Below, 29 T cell receptor beta chains from the same sample are listed, as sequenced in a study of vaccination effects on CD4 cells after COVID-19. These TCRs are of unknown antigen specificity. The repertoire was sequenced with immunoSEQ multiplex PCR; TCRdb's copy has only in-frame clones and lacks some. The sample gives approximately 30,000 clones, 74% of which show up once; under 15% is in the top ten. Cells that had been cultured for less than eleven days were the source of isolated CD4+ T cells. Each participant received a vaccine that was either BNT162b2 or mRNA-1273, given as two doses. The sample in question was CD4+ T cells from PBMCs cultured without peptide, obtained after COVID-19 vaccination. These receptors originate from a human donor who received a COVID-19 vaccine.

V usage is TRBV7-2 and J usage is TRBJ2-1, with 8 bases that match TRBD1. The CDR3 length is 14 residues. CDR1 and CDR2 from the germline V gene are SGHTA and FQGNSA. V dropped 2 bases and J dropped 8; count of bases not matched to a gene: 5. The CDR3, as DNA: TGTGCCAGCAGCTTAATGCAGGGGGCCGATGAGCAGTTCTTC. Translated: CASSLMQGADEQFF.

The rearrangement uses TRBV28 and TRBJ1-1, with TRBD1 matching 8 bases. Germline loops: CDR1 MDHEN, CDR2 SYDVKM. Trimming removed 5 bases from V and 8 bases from J; junction bases left unmatched: 4. The CDR3 runs to 12 residues. For the CDR3, the DNA is TGTGCCAGCAGTCTTGGACAGGGAGAAGCTTTCTTT. It specifies CASSLGQGEAFF.

The CDR3 loop is CASSFLRDRSYEQYF. As DNA, the CDR3 is TGTGCCAGCAGTTTCCTCCGGGACAGATCCTACGAGCAGTACTTC. V is TRBV27 and J is TRBJ2-7, with 7 positions matching TRBD1. The CDR3 loop spans 15 amino acids. Trimming at V came to 3 bases and at J to 1 base, leaving 6 bases not matched to a gene. Germline V gives CDR1 MNHEY, CDR2 SMNVEV (reference sequence).

The chain recombines TRBV27 with TRBJ1-5; the D is unclear. Trimming left V 6 bases short and J 4 bases short, with 16 bases between. The CDR3 extends over 15 amino acids. Per germline, CDR1 MNHEY and CDR2 SMNVEV (reference sequence). CDR3 coding DNA: TGTGCCAGCAGGAGTCTTCTAGGTCCGAATCAGCCCCAGCATTTT. It codes for CASRSLLGPNQPQHF.

Turning to this clone: A read error may account for a junction end that differs from germline. The CDR3 DNA follows: TGCGCCAGCAGACAAGTAGGGGGACTCACAGATACGCAGTATTTT. Translated: CASRQVGGLTDTQYF. The rearrangement uses TRBV4-1 and TRBJ2-3; D is perhaps TRBD1 or TRBD2 (6 bases each). From germline, CDR1 is MGHRA and CDR2 YSYEKL. The CDR3 is made up of 15 amino acids.

The chain has TRBV6-2 or TRBV6-3 and TRBJ2-1, with a possible D match to TRBD2 (5 bases). V lost 5 bases, J lost 9 bases, and 17 bases lay in between. Per the germline V gene, CDR1 is MNHEY and CDR2 is SVGEGT. The CDR3 is made up of 14 amino acids. CDR3 DNA: TGTGCCAGCAGTGCCGCGCTAGCAGTTGCTGAGCAGTTCTTC. It yields the protein CASSAALAVAEQFF.

The CDR3 spells CASSLGQGAYNEQFF. The CDR3 region has the DNA TGTGCCAGCAGCTTAGGACAGGGGGCTTACAATGAGCAGTTCTTC. This rearrangement joins TRBV7-9 to TRBJ2-1; 10 bases are shared with TRBD1. The germline V gene has CDR1 SEHNR and CDR2 FQNEAQ (reference sequence). Trimming took 1 base from V and 4 from J; bases not matched to a gene: 1. The CDR3 has 15 residues.

This clone showed up just once. This chain joins TRBV4-3 and TRBJ2-7, with a possible D match to TRBD1 (6 bases). Germline values: CDR1 LGHNA, CDR2 YSLEER. V lost 3 bases to trimming and J lost 4 bases, with 16 bases between them. The CDR3 consists of 15 residues. CDR3 sequence reads: CASSQRQSDSYEQYF. The CDR3 region has the DNA TGCGCCAGCAGCCAGCGCCAGTCGGACAGTTACGAGCAGTACTTC.

This clone has just a few counts. V and J are TRBV5-4 and TRBJ2-2; D is perhaps TRBD2 (7 bases). This CDR3 comprises 16 residues. The V gene's germline CDR1 is SGHNT and CDR2 YYREEE (reference sequence). V was trimmed by 3 bases and J by 5 bases, leaving 17 bases between them. CDR3 in DNA: TGTGCCAGCAGCTCTTCTAGCGGAGGGGGGACCGGGGAGCTGTTTTTT. Translated, it gives CASSSSSGGGTGELFF.

The chain employs TRBV28 and TRBJ2-7; D ambiguous. The length of the CDR3 is 12 residues. V lost 6 bases and J 3 bases, leaving 9 bases between the germline ends. In germline, CDR1 is MDHEN, CDR2 SYDVKM. The CDR3 loop reads CASSPHYYEQYF. The DNA of the CDR3 is TGTGCCAGCAGCCCTCATTACTACGAGCAGTACTTC.

Written as DNA, the CDR3 is TGCGCCAGCAGTCGACAGGGGGCTGAAGAGACCCAGTACTTC. As protein: CASSRQGAEETQYF. The chain has TRBV5-1 and TRBJ2-5, with 10 nucleotides matching TRBD1. From germline, CDR1 is SGHRS and CDR2 YFSETQ. V lost 5 bases to trimming and J lost 3 bases; unmatched junction nucleotides: 4. CDR3 length equals 14 residues.

This chain links TRBV5-5 with TRBJ2-1; 8 bases fit TRBD2. The V gene end was trimmed by 1 base and the J gene end by 0 bases; junction bases not matched to a gene: 6. The germline gives CDR1 SGHKS, CDR2 YYEKEE (reference sequence). The CDR3 is 17 residues long. The CDR3 DNA reads as TGTGCCAGCAGCTTGCTAGCGGGCGGCCTCTCCTACAATGAGCAGTTCTTC. It encodes CASSLLAGGLSYNEQFF.

The CDR3 here is CASSPQQGAQPDTQYF. The CDR3 DNA reads TGTGCCAGCTCACCGCAACAGGGGGCGCAGCCAGATACGCAGTATTTT. The genes are TRBV18 and TRBJ2-3; 9 bases line up with TRBD1. V was clipped by 3 bases and J by 4 bases; unmatched bases: 8. Germline V gives CDR1 KGHSH, CDR2 LQKENI. The length of the CDR3 is 16 residues.

This clone has only a few counts. This chain links TRBV30 with TRBJ1-1; tentatively, D is TRBD1 (5 bases). V lost 5 bases and J 1 base, leaving 11 bases between the germline ends. The CDR3 loop spans 13 amino acids. Germline loops: CDR1 GTSNPN, CDR2 SVGIG (reference sequence). CDR3 amino acids: CAWEGQENTEAFF. DNA of the CDR3: TGTGCCTGGGAGGGGCAGGAGAACACTGAAGCTTTCTTT.

The chain is built from TRBV21-1 and TRBJ1-1. TRBV21-1 is a listed pseudogene. The CDR3 sequence is 14 residues long. The CDR3 DNA sequence: TGTGCCAGCGGAGCAGGCGGCGAGAACACTGAAGCTTTCTTT. It yields the protein CASGAGGENTEAFF.

The chain is built from TRBV23-1 and TRBJ1-4, with TRBD1 identical over 9 bases. TRBV23-1 counts as an open reading frame of uncertain function. This CDR3 contains 20 residues. Trimming removed 0 bases from V and 2 bases from J; junction bases left unmatched: 13. The CDR3 coding sequence is TGCGCCAGCAGTCAATCGGCTTTGAGGGGACAGGGACGGACTAATGAAAAACTGTTTTTT. Translated: CASSQSALRGQGRTNEKLFF.

This sequence joins TRBV19 and TRBJ2-6; maybe TRBD1 (6 bases). V gave up 5 bases and J gave up 0 bases, with 8 bases separating them. Germline lookup yields CDR1 LNHDA and CDR2 SQIVND (reference sequence). The CDR3 is made up of 15 amino acids. In nucleotides, the CDR3 is TGTGCCAGTAGTCGGGACATCTCTGGGGCCAACGTCCTGACTTTC. Its translation is CASSRDISGANVLTF.

V gene TRBV6-1 combines with J gene TRBJ2-7; D call uncertain. The V end lost 3 bases, the J end lost 6 bases, and 9 bases lay between the germline ends. Germline V lookup: CDR1 MNHNS, CDR2 SASEGT. The CDR3 consists of 12 residues. The CDR3 DNA reads as TGTGCCAGCAGTGACCCTTTACGCGAGCAGTACTTC. Translation gives CASSDPLREQYF.

The J gene is TRBJ2-7, the V gene TRBV5-4; 13 bases are a match to TRBD2. Losses at the gene ends were 4 bases for V and 4 bases for J; bases not matched to a gene: 5. This CDR3 has 15 residues. Germline assignment: CDR1 SGHNT and CDR2 YYREEE (reference sequence). This CDR3 reads CASSPRTSGSYEQYF. DNA of the CDR3: TGTGCCAGCAGCCCGAGGACTAGCGGGAGTTACGAGCAGTACTTC.

Written as DNA, the CDR3 is TGCAGCGTTTCGGGGAACCTGAACACTGAAGCTTTCTTT. Translation gives CSVSGNLNTEAFF. The genes are TRBV29-1 and TRBJ1-1; D call uncertain. Germline loops: CDR1 SQVTM, CDR2 ANQGSEA. The CDR3 has 13 residues. The V and J ends lost 5 bases and 0 bases respectively, with 10 bases between them. Full variable domain (outside the CDR3, taken from reference TRBV29-1 and TRBJ1-1): SAVISQKPSRDICQRGTSLTIQCQVDSQVTMMFWYRQQPGQSLTLIATANQGSEATYESGFVIDKFPISRPNLTFSTLTVSNMSPEDSSIYLCSVSGNLNTEAFFGQGTRLTVV.

This chain uses TRBV7-9 with TRBJ1-2, with a possible D match to TRBD1 (6 bases). Looked up from germline, CDR1 is SEHNR and CDR2 is FQNEAQ (reference sequence). The CDR3 consists of 14 residues. With 4 bases removed from V and 4 bases from J, the gap between germline ends came to 13 bases. CDR3 sequence (DNA): TGTGCCAGCAGCTCCCAGGGGAGTCCCTATGGCTACACCTTC. Translated, it gives CASSSQGSPYGYTF.

About this clone itself: The same CDR3 arises from other DNA sequences in this sample as well. The rearrangement links TRBV6-5 to TRBJ1-1; D remains unclear. V gave up 2 bases and J gave up 1 base, with 2 bases separating them. Germline lookup yields CDR1 MNHEY and CDR2 SVGAGI. This CDR3 has 12 amino acids. The CDR3 DNA reads as TGTGCCAGCAGTTACCGGAACACTGAAGCTTTCTTT. Translation: CASSYRNTEAFF.

CDR3 bases: TGTGCCAGCAGCTTTCAAGGACTAGCAAGTTACGAGCAGTACTTC. It encodes CASSFQGLASYEQYF. J is TRBJ2-7 and V is TRBV7-2, with TRBD2 matching 8 bases. The CDR3 contains 15 residues. V dropped 3 bases and J dropped 4; count of bases not matched to a gene: 8. The germline gives CDR1 SGHTA, CDR2 FQGNSA.

This chain links TRBV19 with TRBJ2-5; D remains unclear. The CDR3 has 13 amino acids. The germline V gene encodes CDR1 LNHDA and CDR2 SQIVND (reference sequence). The V end lost 2 bases, the J end lost 0 bases, and 4 bases lay between the germline ends. Here the CDR3 reads CASSIQYQETQYF. DNA of the CDR3: TGTGCCAGTAGTATACAGTACCAAGAGACCCAGTACTTC.

This chain connects TRBV28 to TRBJ2-7; 11 bases agree with TRBD2. This CDR3 is built from 16 residues. Germline CDR1 is MDHEN and CDR2 is SYDVKM. V was clipped by 6 bases and J by 2 bases; unmatched bases: 9. CDR3 sequence reads: CASSRLAGSRAYEQYF. CDR3 in DNA: TGTGCCAGCAGCCGACTAGCGGGAAGTAGGGCCTACGAGCAGTACTTC.

The chain carries TRBV2 and TRBJ1-4, with 12 bases lining up with TRBD1. Germline V gives CDR1 SNHLY, CDR2 FYNNEI. CDR3 length equals 15 residues. V lost 8 bases, J lost 4 bases, and 5 bases stayed unmatched. The CDR3 nucleotides read TGTGCCAGCGCGGGACAGGGGGCCCTTAATGAAAAACTGTTTTTT. Translation gives CASAGQGALNEKLFF. Full variable domain (remainder filled in from reference TRBV2 and TRBJ1-4): EPEVTQTPSHQVTQMGQEVILRCVPISNHLYFYWYRQILGQKVEFLVSFYNNEISEKSEIFDDQFSVERPDGSNFTLKIRSTKLEDSAMYFCASAGQGALNEKLFFGSGTQLSVL.

The chain is built from TRBV10-3 and TRBJ2-7; TRBD1 might be the D (6 bases). The CDR3 is made up of 12 amino acids. V was shortened by 3 bases and J by 3 bases, with 6 bases between the two germline ends. CDR1 ENHRY and CDR2 SYGVKD come from the germline V gene. CDR3 nucleotides: TGTGCCATCAGTGAACAGGGCTACGAGCAGTACTTC. This translates into CAISEQGYEQYF.

This clone was counted between two and nine times. The chain has TRBV19 and TRBJ2-7; 8 nucleotides line up with TRBD1. The V segment lost 1 base and the J segment 3 bases; nucleotides outside the gene matches: 5. Germline V gene lookup returns CDR1 LNHDA and CDR2 SQIVND (reference sequence). The CDR3 is 15 residues long. The CDR3 spells CASSIAGQGNYEQYF. The CDR3 DNA reads TGTGCCAGTAGTATAGCCGGACAGGGAAACTACGAGCAGTACTTC. The full variable domain, rest sourced from reference TRBV19 and TRBJ2-7, is DGGITQSPKYLFRKEGQNVTLSCEQNLNHDAMYWYRQDPGQGLRLIYYSQIVNDFQKGDIAEGYSVSREKKESFPLTVTSAQKNPTAFYLCASSIAGQGNYEQYFGPGTRLTVT.

This clone was counted a single time. V is TRBV2 and J is TRBJ1-2; TRBD1 matches at 9 bases. With 5 bases clipped from V and 7 bases from J, the junction kept 8 bases outside the gene matches. CDR1 is SNHLY and CDR2 is FYNNEI in the germline V gene. This CDR3 is 14 amino acids long. Here the CDR3 reads CASSPGQGSSGYTF. CDR3 nucleotides: TGTGCCAGCAGTCCGGGACAGGGTTCCTCTGGCTACACCTTC.